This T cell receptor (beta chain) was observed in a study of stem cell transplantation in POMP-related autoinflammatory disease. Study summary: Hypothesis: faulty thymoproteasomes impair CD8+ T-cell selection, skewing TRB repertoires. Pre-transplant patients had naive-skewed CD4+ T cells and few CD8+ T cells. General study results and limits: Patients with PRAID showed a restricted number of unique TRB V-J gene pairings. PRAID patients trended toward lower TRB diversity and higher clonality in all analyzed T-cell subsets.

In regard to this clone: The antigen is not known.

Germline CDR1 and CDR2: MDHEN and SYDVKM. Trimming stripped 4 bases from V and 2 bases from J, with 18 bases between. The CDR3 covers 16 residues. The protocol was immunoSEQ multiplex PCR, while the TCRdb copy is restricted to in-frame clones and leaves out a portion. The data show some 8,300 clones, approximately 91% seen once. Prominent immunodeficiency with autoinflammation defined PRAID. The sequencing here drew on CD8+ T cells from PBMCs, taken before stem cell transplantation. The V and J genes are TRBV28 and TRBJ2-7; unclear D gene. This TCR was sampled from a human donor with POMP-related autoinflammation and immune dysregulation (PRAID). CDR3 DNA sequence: TGTGCCAGCAGTTCTAACAACGCCGCTATCCCCTACGAGCAGTACTTC. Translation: CASSSNNAAIPYEQYF.